One sample yielded the 12 T cell receptor beta chains listed below, sequenced in a study of brain T cells in children with intractable seizures. Method: immunoSEQ multiplex PCR; TCRdb's copy keeps in-frame clones and lacks some. The table records some 62,000 clones, 95% to 97% of them present only once. The input for sequencing was peripheral blood, taken at surgery. Source of these receptors: a boy under two years old with focal cortical dysplasia and intractable seizures.

V is TRBV7-9 and J is TRBJ1-2; D is ambiguous. Trimming took 4 bases from V and 0 from J, leaving 6 bases between them. This CDR3 is built from 13 residues. Germline CDR1 is SEHNR and CDR2 is FQNEAQ (reference sequence). The CDR3 loop reads CASSSGTNYGYTF. The DNA for the CDR3 is TGTGCCAGCAGCTCAGGAACTAACTATGGCTACACCTTC.

This chain connects TRBV12-5 to TRBJ2-6; D assignment may be TRBD1 or TRBD2 (5 bases each). Trimming took 3 bases from V and 6 from J, leaving 9 bases between them. This CDR3 has 14 residues. CDR1 is LGHNT and CDR2 is FRNRAP in the germline V gene. The chain's CDR3 is CASGFPGTANVLTF. The CDR3 DNA reads as TGTGCTAGTGGTTTCCCCGGGACGGCCAACGTCCTGACTTTC.

The chain recombines TRBV24-1 with TRBJ2-7, with D hard to call. CDR3 size: 13 residues. Trimming cost V 3 bases and J 4 bases, with 9 bases left between them. Germline V gives CDR1 KGHDR, CDR2 SFDVKD. This CDR3 is CATSDIPAYEQYF. The CDR3 nucleotides read TGTGCCACCAGTGATATCCCTGCTTACGAGCAGTACTTC.

The chain couples TRBV27 to TRBJ2-5, with a tentative D call TRBD1 (6 bases). Germline V CDR1 and CDR2: MNHEY, SMNVEV (reference sequence). The germline V and J ends were trimmed by 5 bases and 7 bases, with 20 bases remaining between them. The CDR3 spans 15 residues. This CDR3 reads CASSKGDTRGVTQYF. The CDR3 DNA reads TGTGCCAGCAGTAAGGGGGACACCCGGGGTGTGACCCAGTACTTC.

This rearrangement joins TRBV28 to TRBJ1-6; possibly TRBD1 for D (6 bases). Germline CDR1 MDHEN, CDR2 SYDVKM. V was cut by 4 bases and J by 9 bases, with 16 bases left in between. The CDR3 is 15 amino acids. The CDR3 loop reads CASSYRDRAASPLHF. In nucleotides, the CDR3 is TGTGCCAGCAGTTACAGGGACCGCGCGGCTTCACCCCTCCACTTT. The variable domain in full, completed from reference TRBV28 and TRBJ1-6, reads DVKVTQSSRYLVKRTGEKVFLECVQDMDHENMFWYRQDPGLGLRLIYFSYDVKMKEKGDIPEGYSVSREKKERFSLILESASTNQTSMYLCASSYRDRAASPLHFGNGTRLTVT.

The rearrangement uses TRBV28 and TRBJ1-2; unclear D gene. The germline V and J ends were trimmed by 7 bases and 8 bases, with 17 bases remaining between them. The CDR3 covers 13 residues. Germline-derived CDR1 and CDR2 are MDHEN and SYDVKM. The CDR3 sequence is CASTPSGLVGYTF. CDR3 in DNA: TGTGCCAGCACCCCCTCTGGGTTGGTGGGCTACACCTTC.

This clone was found once. J is TRBJ2-7 and V is TRBV14; D tentatively reads TRBD1 or TRBD2 (5 bases each). From germline, CDR1 is SGHDN and CDR2 FVKESK. V shed 2 bases and J shed 6 bases, with 11 bases lying between them. CDR3 length equals 13 residues. CDR3 in amino acids: CASSQMRGGEQYF. The DNA for the CDR3 is TGTGCCAGCAGCCAAATGAGGGGTGGCGAGCAGTACTTC.

This clone has just a few counts. The chain joins TRBV11-1 to TRBJ1-1; no clear D. The V gene lost 5 bases and the J gene lost 6 bases, with 13 bases spanning the gap. The CDR3 runs to 13 residues. CDR1 is SGHAT and CDR2 is FQDESV in the germline V gene (reference sequence). The CDR3 DNA follows: TGTGCCAGCAGCCTAAGGTTGGAGGCTGAAGCTTTCTTT. Translating gives CASSLRLEAEAFF.

The gene calls are TRBV14 and TRBJ1-1; D call uncertain. There are 13 residues in the CDR3. The germline CDR1 and CDR2 sequences are SGHDN and FVKESK. Trimming cost V 4 bases and J 3 bases, with 9 bases left between them. Here the CDR3 DNA reads TGTGCCAGCAGCCCCCTCCGGTACACTGAAGCTTTCTTT. Residues: CASSPLRYTEAFF.

V is TRBV5-8 and J is TRBJ1-5; D remains ambiguous. The CDR3 loop spans 13 amino acids. V dropped 3 bases and J dropped 4 bases, with 8 bases sitting between them. CDR1 and CDR2 (germline): SGHTS, YDEGEE. This CDR3 is CASSYRSNQPQHF. In nucleotides, the CDR3 is TGTGCCAGCAGCTACCGAAGTAATCAGCCCCAGCATTTT. Full variable domain (remainder filled in from reference TRBV5-8 and TRBJ1-5): EAGVTQSPTHLIKTRGQQATLRCSPISGHTSVYWYQQALGLGLQFLLWYDEGEERNRGNFPPRFSGRQFPNYSSELNVNALELEDSALYLCASSYRSNQPQHFGDGTRLSIL.

This chain connects TRBV18 to TRBJ2-1, with 11 bases aligning to TRBD2. Germline CDR1 and CDR2: KGHSH and LQKENI. The CDR3 has 14 residues. The V and J ends lost 5 bases and 4 bases, in that order; junction bases with no gene match: 1. The DNA of the CDR3 is TGTGCCAGCTCATCTAGCGGGAGGTACAATGAGCAGTTCTTC. This codes for CASSSSGRYNEQFF. The full variable domain, its missing parts supplied by reference TRBV18 and TRBJ2-1, is NAGVMQNPRHLVRRRGQEARLRCSPMKGHSHVYWYRQLPEEGLKFMVYLQKENIIDESGMPKERFSAEFPKEGPSILRIQQVVRGDSAAYFCASSSSGRYNEQFFGPGTRLTVL.

The chain uses TRBV2 and TRBJ2-3; D unresolved. Germline V gene sequence: CDR1 SNHLY, CDR2 FYNNEI. The CDR3 consists of 14 residues. Trimming left V 3 bases short and J 0 bases short, with 7 bases between. The CDR3 DNA reads TGTGCCAGCAGTGAGGCGTCGAGCACAGATACGCAGTATTTT. Its protein product is CASSEASSTDTQYF.